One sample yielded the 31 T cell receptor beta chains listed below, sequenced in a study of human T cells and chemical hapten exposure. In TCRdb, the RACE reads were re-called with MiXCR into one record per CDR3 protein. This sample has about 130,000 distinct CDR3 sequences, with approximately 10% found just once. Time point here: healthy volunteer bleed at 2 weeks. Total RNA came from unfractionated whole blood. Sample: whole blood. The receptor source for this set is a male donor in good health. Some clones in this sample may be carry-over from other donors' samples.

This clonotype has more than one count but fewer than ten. CDR3 sequence reads: CASSSGETQYF. DNA for the CDR3: TGTGCCAGCAGCTCCGGGGAGACCCAGTACTTC. V is TRBV11-2 and J is TRBJ2-5, with no clear D. The length of the CDR3 is 11 residues. V lost 4 bases, J lost 5 bases, and 5 bases lay in between. Per the germline V gene, CDR1 is SGHAT and CDR2 is FQNNGV.

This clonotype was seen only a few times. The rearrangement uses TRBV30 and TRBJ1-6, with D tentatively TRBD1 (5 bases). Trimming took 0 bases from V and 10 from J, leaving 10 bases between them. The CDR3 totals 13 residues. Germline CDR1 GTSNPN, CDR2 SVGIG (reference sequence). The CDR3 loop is CAWSVQGRSPLHF. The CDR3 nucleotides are TGTGCCTGGAGTGTCCAGGGAAGGTCACCCCTCCACTTT.

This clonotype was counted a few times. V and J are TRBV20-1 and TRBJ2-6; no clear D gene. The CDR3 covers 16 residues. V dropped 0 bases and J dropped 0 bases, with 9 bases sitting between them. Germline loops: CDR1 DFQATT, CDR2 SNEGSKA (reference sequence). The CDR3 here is CSARDYKYSGANVLTF. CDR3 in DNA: TGCAGTGCTAGAGATTACAAGTACTCTGGGGCCAACGTCCTGACTTTC.

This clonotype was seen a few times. The CDR3 DNA follows: TGTGCCAGCAGCCAAGTGAGAGGAAACACCGGGGAGCTGTTTTTT. Translation: CASSQVRGNTGELFF. The genes are TRBV14 and TRBJ2-2; D uncertain. V was clipped by 1 base and J by 2 bases, with 8 bases between them. Germline loops: CDR1 SGHDN, CDR2 FVKESK. CDR3 length equals 15 residues.

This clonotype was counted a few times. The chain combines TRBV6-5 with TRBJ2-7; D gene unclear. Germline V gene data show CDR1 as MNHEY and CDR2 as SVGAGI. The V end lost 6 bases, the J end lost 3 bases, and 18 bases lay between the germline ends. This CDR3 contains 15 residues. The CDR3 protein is CASRPPDTGIYEQYF. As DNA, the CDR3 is TGTGCCAGCAGGCCCCCTGACACTGGAATCTACGAGCAGTACTTC.

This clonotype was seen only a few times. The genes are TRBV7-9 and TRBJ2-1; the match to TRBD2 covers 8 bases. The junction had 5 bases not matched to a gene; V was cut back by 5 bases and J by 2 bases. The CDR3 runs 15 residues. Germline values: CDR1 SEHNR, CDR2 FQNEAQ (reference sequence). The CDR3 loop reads CASSLSSGPYNEQFF. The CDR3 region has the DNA TGTGCCAGCAGCCTGTCTAGCGGGCCCTACAATGAGCAGTTCTTC.

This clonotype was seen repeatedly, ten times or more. Here the CDR3 reads CASSSPGQQSPLHF. The CDR3 DNA sequence: TGCGCCAGCAGCTCTCCCGGACAGCAATCACCCCTCCACTTT. The V and J genes are TRBV5-1 and TRBJ1-6; a weak D match, TRBD1 (6 bases). The CDR3 has 14 amino acids. Germline V CDR1 and CDR2: SGHRS, YFSETQ. V lost 3 bases, J lost 10 bases, and 14 bases lay in between.

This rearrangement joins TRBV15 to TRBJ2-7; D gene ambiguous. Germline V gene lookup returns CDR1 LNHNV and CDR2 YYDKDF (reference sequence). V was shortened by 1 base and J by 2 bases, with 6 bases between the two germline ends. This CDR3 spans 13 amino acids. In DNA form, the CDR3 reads TGTGCCACCAGCAGAGGCGGAACCTACGAGCAGTACTTC. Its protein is CATSRGGTYEQYF.

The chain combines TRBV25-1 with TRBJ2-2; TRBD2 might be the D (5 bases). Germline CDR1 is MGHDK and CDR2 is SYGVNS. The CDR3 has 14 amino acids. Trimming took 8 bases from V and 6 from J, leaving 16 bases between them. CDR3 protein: CASVAPGIPGELFF. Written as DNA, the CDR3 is TGTGCCAGCGTTGCTCCGGGGATCCCCGGGGAGCTGTTTTTT.

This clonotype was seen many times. The CDR3 DNA sequence: TGTGCCAGCAGTCAAAAAGGAGCACCCTTCTACAATGAGCAGTTCTTC. Translation: CASSQKGAPFYNEQFF. V usage is TRBV7-8 and J usage is TRBJ2-1; D gene unclear. Trimming left V 6 bases short and J 3 bases short, with 18 bases between. The CDR3 has 16 residues. CDR1 and CDR2 from the germline V gene are SGHVS and FQNEAQ. The full variable domain, its missing parts supplied by reference TRBV7-8 and TRBJ2-1, is GAGVSQSPRYKVAKRGQDVALRCDPISGHVSLFWYQQALGQGPEFLTYFQNEAQLDKSGLPSDRFFAERPEGSVSTLKIQRTQQEDSAVYLCASSQKGAPFYNEQFFGPGTRLTVL.

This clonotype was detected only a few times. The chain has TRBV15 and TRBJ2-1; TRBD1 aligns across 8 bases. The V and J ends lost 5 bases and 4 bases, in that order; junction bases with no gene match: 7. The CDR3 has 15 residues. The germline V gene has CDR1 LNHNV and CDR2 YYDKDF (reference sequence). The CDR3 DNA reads TGTGCCACCAGCGCAGACAGGGGCCTTTACAATGAGCAGTTCTTC. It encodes CATSADRGLYNEQFF.

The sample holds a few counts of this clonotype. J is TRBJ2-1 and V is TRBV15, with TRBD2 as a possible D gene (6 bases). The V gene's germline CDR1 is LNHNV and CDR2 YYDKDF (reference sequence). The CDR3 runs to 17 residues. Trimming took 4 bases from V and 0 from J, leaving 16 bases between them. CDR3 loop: CATSTSGRPSSYNEQFF. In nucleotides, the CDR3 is TGTGCCACCAGCACCAGCGGGCGCCCTTCCTCCTACAATGAGCAGTTCTTC. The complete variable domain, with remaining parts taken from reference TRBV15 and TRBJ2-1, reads DAMVIQNPRYQVTQFGKPVTLSCSQTLNHNVMYWYQQKSSQAPKLLFHYYDKDFNNEADTPDNFQSRRPNTSFCFLDIRSPGLGDTAMYLCATSTSGRPSSYNEQFFGPGTRLTVL.

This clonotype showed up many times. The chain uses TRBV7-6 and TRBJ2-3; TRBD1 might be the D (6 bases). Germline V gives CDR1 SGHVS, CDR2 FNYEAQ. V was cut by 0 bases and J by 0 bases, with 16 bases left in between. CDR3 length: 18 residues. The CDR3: CASSLAVRGPLSTDTQYF. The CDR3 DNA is TGTGCCAGCAGCTTAGCGGTCAGGGGTCCTTTAAGCACAGATACGCAGTATTTT.

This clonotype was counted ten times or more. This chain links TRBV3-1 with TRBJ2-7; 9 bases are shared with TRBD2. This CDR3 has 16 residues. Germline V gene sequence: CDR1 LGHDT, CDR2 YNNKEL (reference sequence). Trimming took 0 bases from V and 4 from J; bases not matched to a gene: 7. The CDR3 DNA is TGTGCCAGCAGCCAAGATCTTGGGACTAGCAAGTACGAGCAGTACTTC. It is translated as CASSQDLGTSKYEQYF.

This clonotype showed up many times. DNA for the CDR3: TGTGCCAGCAGCAGTATCCGGGACAGGGGGTTAAGAAGCTCCTACGAGCAGTACTTC. Its translation: CASSSIRDRGLRSSYEQYF. The V gene is TRBV3-1, the J gene TRBJ2-7; 11 bases are shared with TRBD1. Trimming removed 5 bases from V and 0 bases from J; junction bases left unmatched: 15. This CDR3 contains 19 residues. Looked up from germline, CDR1 is LGHDT and CDR2 is YNNKEL (reference sequence).

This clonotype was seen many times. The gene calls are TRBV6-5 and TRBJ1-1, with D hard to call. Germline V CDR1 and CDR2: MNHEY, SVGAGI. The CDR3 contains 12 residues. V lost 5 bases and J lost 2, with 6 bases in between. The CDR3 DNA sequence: TGTGCCAGCAGTGAACCCAACACTGAAGCTTTCTTT. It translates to CASSEPNTEAFF.

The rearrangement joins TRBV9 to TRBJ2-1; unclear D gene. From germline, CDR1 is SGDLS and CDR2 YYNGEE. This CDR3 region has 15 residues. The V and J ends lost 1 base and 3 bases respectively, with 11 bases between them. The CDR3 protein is CASSVRATHYNEQFF. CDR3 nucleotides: TGTGCCAGCAGCGTAAGGGCTACCCACTACAATGAGCAGTTCTTC.

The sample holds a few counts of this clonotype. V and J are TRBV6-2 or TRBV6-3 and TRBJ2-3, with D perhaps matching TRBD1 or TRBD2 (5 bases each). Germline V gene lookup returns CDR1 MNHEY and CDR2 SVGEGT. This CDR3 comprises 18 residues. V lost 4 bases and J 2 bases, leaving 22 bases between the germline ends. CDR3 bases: TGTGCCAGCAGTTGGGGCCGGGACGGAGGTCATTCCACAGATACGCAGTATTTT. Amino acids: CASSWGRDGGHSTDTQYF.

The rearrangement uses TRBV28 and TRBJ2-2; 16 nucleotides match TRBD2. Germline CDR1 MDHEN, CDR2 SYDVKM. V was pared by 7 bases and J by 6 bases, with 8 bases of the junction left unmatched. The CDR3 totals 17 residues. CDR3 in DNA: TGTGCCAGCACCCTTGGGACTAGCGGGGGGGCCCCCGGGGAGCTGTTTTTT. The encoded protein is CASTLGTSGGAPGELFF.

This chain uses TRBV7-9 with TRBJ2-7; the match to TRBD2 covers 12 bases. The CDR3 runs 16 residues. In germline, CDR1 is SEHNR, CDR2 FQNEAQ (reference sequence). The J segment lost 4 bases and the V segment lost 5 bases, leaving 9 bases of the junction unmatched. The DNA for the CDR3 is TGTGCCAGCAGCCATGGACTAGCGGGGCAGGTGTACGAGCAGTACTTC. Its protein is CASSHGLAGQVYEQYF.

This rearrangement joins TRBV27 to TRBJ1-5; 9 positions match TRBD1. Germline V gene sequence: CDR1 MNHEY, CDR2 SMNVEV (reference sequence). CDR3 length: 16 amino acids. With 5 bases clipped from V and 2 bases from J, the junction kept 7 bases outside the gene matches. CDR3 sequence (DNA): TGTGCCAGCAGTGAACAGGGGGCGCAGGGCAATCAGCCCCAGCATTTT. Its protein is CASSEQGAQGNQPQHF.

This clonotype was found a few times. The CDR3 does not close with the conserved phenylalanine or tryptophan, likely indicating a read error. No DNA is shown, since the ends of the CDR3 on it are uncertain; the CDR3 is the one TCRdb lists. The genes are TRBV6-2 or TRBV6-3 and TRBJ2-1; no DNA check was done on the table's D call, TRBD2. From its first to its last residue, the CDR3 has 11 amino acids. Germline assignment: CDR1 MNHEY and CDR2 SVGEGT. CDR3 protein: CASTNGLLEVY.

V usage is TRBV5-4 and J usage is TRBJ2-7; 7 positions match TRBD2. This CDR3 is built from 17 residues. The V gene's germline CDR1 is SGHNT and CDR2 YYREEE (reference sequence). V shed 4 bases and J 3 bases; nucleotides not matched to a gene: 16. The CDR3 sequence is CASSMSSGGGVYYEQYF. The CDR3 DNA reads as TGTGCCAGCAGCATGTCGTCGGGGGGAGGCGTCTACTACGAGCAGTACTTC.

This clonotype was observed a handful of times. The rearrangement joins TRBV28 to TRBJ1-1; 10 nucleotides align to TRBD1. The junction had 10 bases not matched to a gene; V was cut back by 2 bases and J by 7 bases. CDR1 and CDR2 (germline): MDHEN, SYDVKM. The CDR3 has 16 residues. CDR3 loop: CASSLHRTGGKREAFF. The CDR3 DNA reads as TGTGCCAGCAGTTTACACCGGACAGGGGGAAAGCGTGAAGCTTTCTTT. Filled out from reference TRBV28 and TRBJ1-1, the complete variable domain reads DVKVTQSSRYLVKRTGEKVFLECVQDMDHENMFWYRQDPGLGLRLIYFSYDVKMKEKGDIPEGYSVSREKKERFSLILESASTNQTSMYLCASSLHRTGGKREAFFGQGTRLTVV.

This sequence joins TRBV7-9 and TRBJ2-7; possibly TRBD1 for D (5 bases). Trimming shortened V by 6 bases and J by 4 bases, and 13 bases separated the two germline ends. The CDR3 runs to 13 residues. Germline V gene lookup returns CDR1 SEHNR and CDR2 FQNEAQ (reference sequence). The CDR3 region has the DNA TGTGCCAGCAGTAGTAAGGGGCAGTACGAGCAGTACTTC. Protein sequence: CASSSKGQYEQYF.

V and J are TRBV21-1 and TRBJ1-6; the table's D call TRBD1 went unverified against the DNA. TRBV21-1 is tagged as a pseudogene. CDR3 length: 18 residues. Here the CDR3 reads CASSSTRGEGGYNSPLHF. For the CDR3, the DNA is TGTGCCAGCAGCAGTACGCGCGGGGAAGGGGGCTATAATTCACCCCTCCACTTT.

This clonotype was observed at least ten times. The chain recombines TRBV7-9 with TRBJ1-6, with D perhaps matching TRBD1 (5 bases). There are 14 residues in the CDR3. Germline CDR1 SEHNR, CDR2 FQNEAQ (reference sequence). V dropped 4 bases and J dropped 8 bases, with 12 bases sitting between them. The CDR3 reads CASSWDVGDSPLHF. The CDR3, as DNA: TGTGCCAGCAGCTGGGACGTTGGGGATTCACCCCTCCACTTT.

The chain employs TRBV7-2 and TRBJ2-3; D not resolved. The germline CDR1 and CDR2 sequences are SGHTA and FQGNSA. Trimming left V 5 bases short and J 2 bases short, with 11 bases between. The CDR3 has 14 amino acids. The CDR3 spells CASSANSDTDTQYF. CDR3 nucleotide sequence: TGTGCCAGCAGCGCCAATAGTGACACAGATACGCAGTATTTT.

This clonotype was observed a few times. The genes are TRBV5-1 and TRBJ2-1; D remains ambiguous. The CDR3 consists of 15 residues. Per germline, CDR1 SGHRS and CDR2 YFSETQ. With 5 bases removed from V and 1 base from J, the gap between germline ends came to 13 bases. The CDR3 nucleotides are TGCGCCAGCAGGGCGACTTGGGGATCCTACAATGAGCAGTTCTTC. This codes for CASRATWGSYNEQFF.

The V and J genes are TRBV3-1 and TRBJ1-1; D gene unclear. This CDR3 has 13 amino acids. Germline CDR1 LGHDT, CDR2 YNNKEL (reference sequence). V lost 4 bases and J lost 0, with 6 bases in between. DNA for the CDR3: TGTGCCAGCAGCCCGCAGCTGAACACTGAAGCTTTCTTT. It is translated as CASSPQLNTEAFF.

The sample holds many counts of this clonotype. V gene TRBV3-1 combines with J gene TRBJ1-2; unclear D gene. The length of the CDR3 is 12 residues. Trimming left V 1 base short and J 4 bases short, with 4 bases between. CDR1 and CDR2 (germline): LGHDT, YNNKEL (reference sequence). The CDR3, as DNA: TGTGCCAGCAGCCAAGCCGGCTATGGCTACACCTTC. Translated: CASSQAGYGYTF. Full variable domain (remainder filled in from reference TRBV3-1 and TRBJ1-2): DTAVSQTPKYLVTQMGNDKSIKCEQNLGHDTMYWYKQDSKKFLKIMFSYNNKELIINETVPNRFSPKSPDKAHLNLHINSLELGDSAVYFCASSQAGYGYTFGSGTRLTVV.